This T cell receptor (beta chain) appears in the sequencing data of a study of T cell changes during pregnancy in multiple sclerosis. Generated by immunoSEQ multiplex PCR, the TCRdb table keeps only in-frame clones and is missing some. Seen here are tens of thousands of clones, around 91% observed once, and the top ten hold roughly 6.1%. CDR1 is SGHDT and CDR2 is YYEEEE in the germline V gene. The CDR3 has 14 residues. The ends lost 2 bases at V and 4 bases at J; junction bases unmatched: 4. The source material was CD8+ T cells from peripheral blood mononuclear cells, sampled in the second trimester of pregnancy. The sequence came from a female donor with multiple sclerosis, enrolled in a pregnancy study. The genes are TRBV5-6 and TRBJ1-1, with TRBD1 matching over 8 bases. Here the CDR3 reads CASSFLTGVTEAFF. The CDR3 DNA is TGTGCCAGCAGCTTCCTGACAGGGGTCACTGAAGCTTTCTTT.